The clone carrying this T cell receptor (beta chain) was seen repeatedly, ten times or more. The TCR beta CDR3 regions underwent amplification using RNA transcripts as the source. The TCR CDR3 was amplified in a first-round RT-PCR using the HTBI primer set. One entry per CDR3 protein results from TCRdb running MiXCR on the multiplex PCR reads. This table holds approximately 710,000 distinct CDR3 sequences, 17% found once. The sample originates from a study of T cells in Graves' hyperthyroidism and ophthalmopathy. In patients aged 18 to 65, hyperthyroidism was newly diagnosed, with duration under 2 months. Sequenced sample: blood. The receptor comes from a man between 50 and 59 years old with Graves' hyperthyroidism.

The CDR3 here is CASSSGQATNQPQHF. The CDR3 coding sequence is TGTGCCAGCAGTTCCGGACAAGCTACCAATCAGCCCCAGCATTTT. The chain uses TRBV28 and TRBJ1-5; possibly TRBD1 for D (5 bases). Per the germline V gene, CDR1 is MDHEN and CDR2 is SYDVKM. There are 15 residues in the CDR3. Trimming removed 4 bases from V and 3 bases from J, with 13 bases in between.